The sequence of this T cell receptor beta chain was determined in a study of T cells in Graves' hyperthyroidism and ophthalmopathy. What was amplified from RNA transcripts were TCR beta CDR3 regions. The study used the HTBI primer set for a first-round RT-PCR of the TCR CDR3. TCRdb reprocessed the multiplex PCR reads via MiXCR and lists one record per CDR3 protein. Among 300,000 to 350,000 distinct CDR3 sequences listed, about 15% were seen once. The TCR was taken from a man aged 25-40 years with Graves' hyperthyroidism. Material for sequencing was blood.

The CDR3 DNA reads TGTGCCAGCAGCCAGACTAGCGGGATTCGCACAGATACGCAGTATTTT. Its protein is CASSQTSGIRTDTQYF. This sequence joins TRBV11-2 and TRBJ2-3; 11 positions agree with TRBD2. CDR1 and CDR2 from the germline V gene are SGHAT and FQNNGV. The CDR3 is 16 amino acids. V gave up 5 bases and J gave up 1 base; unmatched junction bases: 5.